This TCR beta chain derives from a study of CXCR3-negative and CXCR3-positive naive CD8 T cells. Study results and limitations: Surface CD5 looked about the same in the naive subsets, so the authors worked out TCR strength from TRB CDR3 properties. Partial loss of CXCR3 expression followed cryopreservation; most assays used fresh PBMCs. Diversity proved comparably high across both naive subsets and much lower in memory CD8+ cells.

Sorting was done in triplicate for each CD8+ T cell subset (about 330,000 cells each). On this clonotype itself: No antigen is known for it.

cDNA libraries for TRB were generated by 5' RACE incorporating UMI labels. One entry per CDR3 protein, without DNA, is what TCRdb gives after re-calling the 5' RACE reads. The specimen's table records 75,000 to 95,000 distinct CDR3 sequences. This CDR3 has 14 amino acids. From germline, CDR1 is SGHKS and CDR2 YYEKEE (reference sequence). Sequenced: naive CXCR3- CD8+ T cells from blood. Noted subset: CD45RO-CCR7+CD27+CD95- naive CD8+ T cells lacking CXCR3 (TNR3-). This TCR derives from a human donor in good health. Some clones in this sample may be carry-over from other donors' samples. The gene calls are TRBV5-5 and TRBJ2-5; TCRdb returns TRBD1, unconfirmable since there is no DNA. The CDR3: CASSPWGNQETQYF.